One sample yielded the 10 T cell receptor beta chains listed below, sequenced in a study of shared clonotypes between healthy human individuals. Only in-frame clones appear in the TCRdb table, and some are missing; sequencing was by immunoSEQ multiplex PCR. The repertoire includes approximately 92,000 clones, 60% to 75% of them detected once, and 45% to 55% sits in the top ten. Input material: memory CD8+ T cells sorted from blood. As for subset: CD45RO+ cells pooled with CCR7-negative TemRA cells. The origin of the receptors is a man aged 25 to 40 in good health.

The CDR3 reads CASSFWRERQPQHF. CDR3 nucleotide sequence: TGTGCCAGCAGCTTCTGGAGGGAGCGGCAGCCCCAGCATTTT. This chain uses TRBV7-2 with TRBJ1-5; D not certain. This CDR3 has 14 residues. From germline, CDR1 is SGHTA and CDR2 FQGNSA. V lost 3 bases and J lost 7, with 13 bases in between.

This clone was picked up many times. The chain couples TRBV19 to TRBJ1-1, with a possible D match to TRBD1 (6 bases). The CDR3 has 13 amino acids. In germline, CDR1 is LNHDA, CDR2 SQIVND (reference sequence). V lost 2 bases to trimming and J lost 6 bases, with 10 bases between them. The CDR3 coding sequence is TGTGCCAGTAGTATACAGGGGTGGTCTGAAGCTTTCTTT. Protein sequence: CASSIQGWSEAFF.

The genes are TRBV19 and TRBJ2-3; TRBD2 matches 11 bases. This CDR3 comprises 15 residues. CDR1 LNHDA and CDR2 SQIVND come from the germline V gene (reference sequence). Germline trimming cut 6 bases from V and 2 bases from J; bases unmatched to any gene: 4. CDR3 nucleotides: TGTGCCAGTAGCCTGGGACTAGCGGACACAGATACGCAGTATTTT. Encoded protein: CASSLGLADTDTQYF.

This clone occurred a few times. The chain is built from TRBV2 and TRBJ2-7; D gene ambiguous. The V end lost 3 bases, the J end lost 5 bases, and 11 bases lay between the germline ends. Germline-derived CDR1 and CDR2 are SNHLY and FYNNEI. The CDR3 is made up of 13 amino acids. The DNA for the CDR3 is TGTGCCAGCAGTGATTCCGTGAGCGACGAGCAGTACTTC. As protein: CASSDSVSDEQYF. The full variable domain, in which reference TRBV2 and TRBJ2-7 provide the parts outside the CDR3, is EPEVTQTPSHQVTQMGQEVILRCVPISNHLYFYWYRQILGQKVEFLVSFYNNEISEKSEIFDDQFSVERPDGSNFTLKIRSTKLEDSAMYFCASSDSVSDEQYFGPGTRLTVT.

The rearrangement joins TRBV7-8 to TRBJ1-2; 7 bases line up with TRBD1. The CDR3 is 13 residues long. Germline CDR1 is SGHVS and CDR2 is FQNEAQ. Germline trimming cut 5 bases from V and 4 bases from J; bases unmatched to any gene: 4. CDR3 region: CASSRRDSYGYTF. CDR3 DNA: TGTGCCAGCAGCCGACGGGACAGCTATGGCTACACCTTC. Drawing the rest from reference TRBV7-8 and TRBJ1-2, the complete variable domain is GAGVSQSPRYKVAKRGQDVALRCDPISGHVSLFWYQQALGQGPEFLTYFQNEAQLDKSGLPSDRFFAERPEGSVSTLKIQRTQQEDSAVYLCASSRRDSYGYTFGSGTRLTVV.

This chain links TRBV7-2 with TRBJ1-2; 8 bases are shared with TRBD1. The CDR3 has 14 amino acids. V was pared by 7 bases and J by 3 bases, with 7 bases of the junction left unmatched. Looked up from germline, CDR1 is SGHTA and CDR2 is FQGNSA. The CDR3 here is CASNPVTGDYGYTF. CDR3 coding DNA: TGTGCCAGCAACCCAGTGACAGGGGACTATGGCTACACCTTC.

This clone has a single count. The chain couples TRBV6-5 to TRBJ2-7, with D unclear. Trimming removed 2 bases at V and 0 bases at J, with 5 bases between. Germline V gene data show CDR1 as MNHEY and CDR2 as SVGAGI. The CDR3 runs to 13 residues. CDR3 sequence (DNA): TGTGCCAGCAGTTACGGCTTCTCCTACGAGCAGTACTTC. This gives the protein CASSYGFSYEQYF.

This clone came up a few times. CDR3: CASSYGGGLTDTQYF. The CDR3 region has the DNA TGTGCCAGCAGTTACGGGGGGGGCCTCACAGATACGCAGTATTTT. The chain recombines TRBV6-5 with TRBJ2-3; perhaps TRBD2 as D (7 bases). V was trimmed by 2 bases and J by 2 bases, leaving 11 bases between them. This CDR3 contains 15 residues. Germline CDR1 MNHEY, CDR2 SVGAGI.

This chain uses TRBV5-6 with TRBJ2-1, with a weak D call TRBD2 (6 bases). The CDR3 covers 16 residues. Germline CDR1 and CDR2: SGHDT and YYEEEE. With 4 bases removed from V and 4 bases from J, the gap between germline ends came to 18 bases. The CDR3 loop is CASSHLSDGSYNEQFF. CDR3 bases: TGTGCCAGCAGCCATCTCTCTGACGGGAGTTACAATGAGCAGTTCTTC.

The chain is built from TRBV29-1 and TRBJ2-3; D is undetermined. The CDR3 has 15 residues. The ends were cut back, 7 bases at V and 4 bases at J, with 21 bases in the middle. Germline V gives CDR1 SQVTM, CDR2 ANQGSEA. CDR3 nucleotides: TGCAGCGGGATAGACTGGGAAGAGAGTGCAGATACGCAGTATTTT. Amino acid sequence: CSGIDWEESADTQYF.